This T cell receptor beta chain was documented in a study of T cells in Graves' hyperthyroidism and ophthalmopathy. Amplified TCR beta CDR3 regions derived from RNA transcripts. The TCR CDR3 first-round RT-PCR relied on the HTBI primer set. TCRdb called the multiplex PCR reads again in MiXCR, with one record for every CDR3 protein. Here the sample spans roughly 570,000 distinct CDR3 sequences, 35% to 55% being singletons. With regard to this clonotype: What it recognizes is unknown. One junction end disagrees with the germline gene, perhaps due to a read error.

The germline CDR1 and CDR2 sequences are MNHNY and SVGAGI (reference sequence). This CDR3 region has 15 residues. Stability of Graves' hyperthyroidism was defined as absent ophthalmopathy progression within 18 months. Study-level findings and limits: The model forecast ophthalmopathy, anticipating it by a median roughly 6 months before onset. Stable hyperthyroidism and ophthalmopathy were separated using 13 V-J signatures.

The TCR sequence derives from a woman between 18 and 29 years old with Graves' hyperthyroidism. The rearrangement joins TRBV6-6 to TRBJ2-5; no clear D. The sample was peripheral blood or thyroid tissue (not recorded which). This chain's CDR3 is CASSYLVGGQETQYF. In nucleotides, the CDR3 is TGTGCCAGCAGTTACCTAGTGGGTGGGCAAGAGACTCAGTACTTC.